This T cell receptor beta chain was sequenced during a study of CD8 T cells in Susac syndrome. Sequencing of TCR beta was performed on blood CD8+ T cells and on blood CD4+ T cells. The multiple sclerosis controls comprised treatment-naive patients whose relapsing-remitting disease was stable or active. TEMRA cells were FACS-enriched, and CD8+ and CD4+ T cells were isolated negatively. In its sample, this clonotype was seen a few times. Per the germline V gene, CDR1 is GTSNPN and CDR2 is SVGIG (reference sequence). The CDR3 runs 14 residues. The J segment lost 3 bases and the V segment lost 1 base, leaving 6 bases of the junction unmatched. The RNA, about 0.45 to 1 ug, was put through reverse transcription using random hexamers. Using its own MiXCR run on the immunoSEQ multiplex PCR reads, TCRdb lists one record per CDR3 protein. The sample lists 50,000 or so distinct CDR3 sequences, 93% occurring once.

The sample comprised CD8+ T cells from PBMCs. The clonotype originates from a human donor with multiple sclerosis. The gene calls are TRBV30 and TRBJ2-7; 7 positions agree with TRBD1. CDR3 DNA: TGTGCCTGGAGTGCCGGGACAGAGTTCTACGAGCAGTACTTC. This sequence encodes CAWSAGTEFYEQYF.